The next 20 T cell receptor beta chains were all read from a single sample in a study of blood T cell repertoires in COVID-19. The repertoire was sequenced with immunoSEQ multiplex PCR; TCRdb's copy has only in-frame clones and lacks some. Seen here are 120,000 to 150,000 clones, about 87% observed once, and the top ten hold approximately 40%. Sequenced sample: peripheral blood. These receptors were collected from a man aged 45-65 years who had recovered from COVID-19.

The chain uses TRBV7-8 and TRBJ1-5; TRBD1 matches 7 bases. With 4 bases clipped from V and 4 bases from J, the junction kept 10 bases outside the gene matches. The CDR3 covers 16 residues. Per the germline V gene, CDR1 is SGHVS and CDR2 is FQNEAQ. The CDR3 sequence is CASSSIEGAANQPQHF. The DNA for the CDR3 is TGTGCCAGCAGCTCGATCGAGGGGGCCGCAAATCAGCCCCAGCATTTT.

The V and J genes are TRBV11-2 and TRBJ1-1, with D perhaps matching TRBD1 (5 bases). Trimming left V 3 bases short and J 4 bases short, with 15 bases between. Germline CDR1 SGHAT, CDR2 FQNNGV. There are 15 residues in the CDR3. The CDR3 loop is CASSLGPRGSTEAFF. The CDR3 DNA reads TGTGCCAGCAGCTTGGGACCGCGGGGGAGCACTGAAGCTTTCTTT.

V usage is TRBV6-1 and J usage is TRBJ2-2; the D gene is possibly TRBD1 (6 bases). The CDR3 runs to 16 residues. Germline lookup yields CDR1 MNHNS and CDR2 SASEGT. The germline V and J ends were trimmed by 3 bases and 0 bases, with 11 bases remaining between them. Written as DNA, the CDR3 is TGTGCCAGCAGTGACAACAGGGCCGCGAACACCGGGGAGCTGTTTTTT. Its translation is CASSDNRAANTGELFF.

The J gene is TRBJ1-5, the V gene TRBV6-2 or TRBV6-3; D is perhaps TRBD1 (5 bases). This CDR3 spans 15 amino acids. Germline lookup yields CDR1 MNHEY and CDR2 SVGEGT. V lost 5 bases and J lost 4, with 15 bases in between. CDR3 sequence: CASSDASQGNQPQHF. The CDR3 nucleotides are TGTGCCAGCAGTGACGCGTCTCAGGGTAATCAGCCCCAGCATTTT.

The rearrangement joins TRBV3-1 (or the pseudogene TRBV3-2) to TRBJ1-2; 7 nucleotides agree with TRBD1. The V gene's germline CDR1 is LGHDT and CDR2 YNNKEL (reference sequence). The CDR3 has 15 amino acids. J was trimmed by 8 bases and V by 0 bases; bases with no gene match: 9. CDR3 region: CASSQDHGQVGGYTF. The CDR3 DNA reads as TGTGCCAGCAGCCAAGATCACGGACAGGTGGGAGGCTACACCTTC.

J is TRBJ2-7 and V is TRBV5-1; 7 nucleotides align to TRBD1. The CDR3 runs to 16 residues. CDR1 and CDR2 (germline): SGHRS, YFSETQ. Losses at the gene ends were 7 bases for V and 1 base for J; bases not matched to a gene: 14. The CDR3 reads CASSLHSGTVSYEQYF. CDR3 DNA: TGCGCCAGCTCCCTTCATTCCGGGACAGTGTCCTACGAGCAGTACTTC. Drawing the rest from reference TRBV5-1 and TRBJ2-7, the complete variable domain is KAGVTQTPRYLIKTRGQQVTLSCSPISGHRSVSWYQQTPGQGLQFLFEYFSETQRNKGNFPGRFSGRQFSNSRSEMNVSTLELGDSALYLCASSLHSGTVSYEQYFGPGTRLTVT.

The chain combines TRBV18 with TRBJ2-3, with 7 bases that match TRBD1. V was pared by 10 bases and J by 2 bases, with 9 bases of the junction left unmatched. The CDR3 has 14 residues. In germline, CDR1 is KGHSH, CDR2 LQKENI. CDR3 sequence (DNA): TGTGCCACTTCGGGACAGCAACACACAGATACGCAGTATTTT. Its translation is CATSGQQHTDTQYF.

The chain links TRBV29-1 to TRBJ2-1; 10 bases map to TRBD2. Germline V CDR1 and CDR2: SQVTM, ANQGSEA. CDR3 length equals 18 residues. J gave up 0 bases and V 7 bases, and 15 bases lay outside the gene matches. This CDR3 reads CSASPGVAGGISYNEQFF. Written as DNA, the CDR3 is TGCAGCGCCAGTCCCGGGGTAGCGGGGGGAATCTCCTACAATGAGCAGTTCTTC.

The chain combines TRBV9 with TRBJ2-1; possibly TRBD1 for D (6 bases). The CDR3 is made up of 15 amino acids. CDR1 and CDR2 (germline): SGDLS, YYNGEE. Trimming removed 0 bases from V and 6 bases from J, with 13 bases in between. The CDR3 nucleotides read TGTGCCAGCAGCGTAGCTGGACAGTCAAGCAATGAGCAGTTCTTC. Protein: CASSVAGQSSNEQFF.

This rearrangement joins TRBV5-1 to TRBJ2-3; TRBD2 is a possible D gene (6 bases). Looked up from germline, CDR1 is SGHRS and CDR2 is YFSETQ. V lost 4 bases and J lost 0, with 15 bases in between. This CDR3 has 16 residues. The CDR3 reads CASSERPGLSTDTQYF. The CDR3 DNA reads TGCGCCAGCAGCGAAAGACCGGGACTGAGCACAGATACGCAGTATTTT.

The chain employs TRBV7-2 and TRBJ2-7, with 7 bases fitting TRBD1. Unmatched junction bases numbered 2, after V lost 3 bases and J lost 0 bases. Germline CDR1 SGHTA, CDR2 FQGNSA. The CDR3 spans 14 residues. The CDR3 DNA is TGTGCCAGCAGCTTTACAGGGGTCTCCTACGAGCAGTACTTC. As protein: CASSFTGVSYEQYF.

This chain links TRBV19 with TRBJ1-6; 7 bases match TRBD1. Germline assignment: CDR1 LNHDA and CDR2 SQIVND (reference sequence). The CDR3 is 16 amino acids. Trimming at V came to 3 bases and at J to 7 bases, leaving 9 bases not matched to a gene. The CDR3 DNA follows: TGTGCCAGTAGTATGTCTACAGGGGTGAAAAATTCACCCCTCCACTTT. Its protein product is CASSMSTGVKNSPLHF. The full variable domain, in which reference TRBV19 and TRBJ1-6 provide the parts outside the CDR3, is DGGITQSPKYLFRKEGQNVTLSCEQNLNHDAMYWYRQDPGQGLRLIYYSQIVNDFQKGDIAEGYSVSREKKESFPLTVTSAQKNPTAFYLCASSMSTGVKNSPLHFGNGTRLTVT.

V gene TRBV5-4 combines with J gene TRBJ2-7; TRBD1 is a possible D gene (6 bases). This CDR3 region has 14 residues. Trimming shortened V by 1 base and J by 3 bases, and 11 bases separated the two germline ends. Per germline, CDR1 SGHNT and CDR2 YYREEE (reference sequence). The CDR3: CASSLRDNRYEQYF. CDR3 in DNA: TGTGCCAGCAGCTTGCGGGACAATCGCTACGAGCAGTACTTC.

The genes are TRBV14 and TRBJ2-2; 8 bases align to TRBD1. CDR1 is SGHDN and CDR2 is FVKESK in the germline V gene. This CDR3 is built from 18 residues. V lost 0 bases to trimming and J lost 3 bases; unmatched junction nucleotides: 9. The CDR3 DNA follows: TGTGCCAGCAGCCAAGATTTGTCCTGGACAGGGTACACCGGGGAGCTGTTTTTT. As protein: CASSQDLSWTGYTGELFF.

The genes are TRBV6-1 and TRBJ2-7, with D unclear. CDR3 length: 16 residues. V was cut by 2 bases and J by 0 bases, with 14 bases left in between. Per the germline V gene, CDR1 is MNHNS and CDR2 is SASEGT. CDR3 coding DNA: TGTGCCAGCAGTGAACCGCGAGGTCCCGGCTCCTACGAGCAGTACTTC. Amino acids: CASSEPRGPGSYEQYF.

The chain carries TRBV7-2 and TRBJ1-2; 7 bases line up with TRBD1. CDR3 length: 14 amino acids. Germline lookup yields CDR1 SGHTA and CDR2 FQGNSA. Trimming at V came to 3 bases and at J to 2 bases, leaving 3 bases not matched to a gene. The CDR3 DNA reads TGTGCCAGCAGCTTCCAGGGGGTGAACTATGGCTACACCTTC. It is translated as CASSFQGVNYGYTF.

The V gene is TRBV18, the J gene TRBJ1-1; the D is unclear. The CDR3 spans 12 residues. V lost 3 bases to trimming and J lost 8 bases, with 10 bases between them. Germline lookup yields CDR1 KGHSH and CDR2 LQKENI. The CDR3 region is CASSPRGGEAFF. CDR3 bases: TGTGCCAGCTCACCTCGCGGAGGCGAAGCTTTCTTT.

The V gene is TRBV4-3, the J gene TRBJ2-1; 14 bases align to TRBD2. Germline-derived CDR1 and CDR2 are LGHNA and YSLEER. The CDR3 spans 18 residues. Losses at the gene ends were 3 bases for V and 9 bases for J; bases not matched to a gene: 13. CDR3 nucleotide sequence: TGCGCCAGCAGCCATAGACTAGCGGGGGGGCGTTTTTCTGGTGAGCAGTTCTTC. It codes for CASSHRLAGGRFSGEQFF.

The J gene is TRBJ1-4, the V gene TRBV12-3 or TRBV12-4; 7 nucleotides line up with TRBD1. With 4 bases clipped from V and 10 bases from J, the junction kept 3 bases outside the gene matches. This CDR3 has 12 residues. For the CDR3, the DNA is TGTGCCAGCAGTTCTCAGGGGGGAAAACTGTTTTTT. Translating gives CASSSQGGKLFF.

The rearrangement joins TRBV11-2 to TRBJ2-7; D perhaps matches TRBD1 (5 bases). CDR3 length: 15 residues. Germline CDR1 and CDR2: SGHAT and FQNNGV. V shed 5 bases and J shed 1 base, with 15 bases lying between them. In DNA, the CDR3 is TGTGCCAGCAGCCCCCCCCTGGGGCAATCCTACGAGCAGTACTTC. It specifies CASSPPLGQSYEQYF.